The source of this T cell receptor (beta chain) is a study of cytotoxic CD8 clonotypes in ibrutinib-treated CLL. About the research overall: For this cohort, patients were ten to twelve relapsed/refractory and some 15 treatment-naive, while 17 to 18 were IGHV unmutated.

Remarks on this clone: Its target is unknown.

Per germline, CDR1 MDHEN and CDR2 SYDVKM. The CDR3 spans 11 residues. Trimming left V 6 bases short and J 8 bases short, with 8 bases between. Whole-study results and caveats: At the start, clonality exceeded age-matched healthy donors and followed circulating CD8+ T-cell counts. Clonality rose at ibrutinib response, held steady in sustained remission, and fell toward baseline at progression.

Here immunoSEQ multiplex PCR was the method, and the copy in TCRdb shows in-frame clones only, minus some. The sample comprises 100,000 to 150,000 clones, approximately 85% of which are singletons, and approximately 2% rests with the top ten. The input for sequencing was PBMCs, taken after 24 months of ibrutinib treatment. The rearrangement links TRBV28 to TRBJ2-1, with D unclear. The TCR was taken from a human donor with chronic lymphocytic leukemia. Here the CDR3 reads CASRLRHEQFF. The CDR3 nucleotides read TGTGCCAGCAGATTACGACATGAGCAGTTCTTC.